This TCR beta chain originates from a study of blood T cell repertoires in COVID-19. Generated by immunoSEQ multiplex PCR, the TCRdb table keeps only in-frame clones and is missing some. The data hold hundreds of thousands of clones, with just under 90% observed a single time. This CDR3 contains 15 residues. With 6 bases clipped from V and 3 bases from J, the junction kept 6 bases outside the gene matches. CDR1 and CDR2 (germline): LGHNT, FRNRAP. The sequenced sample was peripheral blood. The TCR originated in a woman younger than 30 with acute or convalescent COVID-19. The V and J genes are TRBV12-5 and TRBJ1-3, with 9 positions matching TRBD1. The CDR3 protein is CASGSGTGNGNTIYF. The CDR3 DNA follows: TGTGCTAGTGGATCCGGGACAGGGAATGGAAACACCATATATTTT.